This T cell receptor beta chain was found in a study of shared clonotypes between healthy human individuals. Whole-study findings and limits: Expectations were that clonotype sharing among donors would be affected by sequencing depth. Sampling included only blood; tissue repertoires likely differ.

TCRdb's table, derived via immunoSEQ multiplex PCR, lists solely in-frame clones and lacks some. This sample has under 2,500,000 clones, with roughly 95% found just once. Subsets obtained from CD4+ cells comprised CD45RA+ naive and CD45RA-negative memory cells. About this clone itself: The antigen is undetermined.

The sample was naive CD4+ T cells sorted from blood. Subset described: CD45RA+ positively selected. The receptor comes from a man aged 18 to 35 in good health.

The CDR3 DNA reads TGTGCCAGCAGCTTAATGTCAGGGTCCGATCAGCCCCAGCATTTT. Residues: CASSLMSGSDQPQHF. The V and J genes are TRBV7-2 and TRBJ1-5; TRBD1 might be the D (5 bases). In germline, CDR1 is SGHTA, CDR2 FQGNSA. Trimming pared 2 bases from V and 5 bases from J, leaving 13 bases between. The CDR3 has 15 residues.